The 31 T cell receptor beta chains reported below all come from one sample, sequenced in a study of T cells in tumors after PD-1 blockade (dated by TCRdb to about 2019). The label giving this sample's time point can be read as: before anti-PD-1 therapy. Libraries were built with the immunoSEQ multiplex PCR assay. TCRdb took this table from immuneACCESS and kept in-frame rearrangements with V and J called. Such tables lack part of the clones; where checked against another copy, unresolved V genes explain under half of the gap, and the rest is unexplained. The sample table records roughly 12,000 clones; approximately 63% of these occur just once. Together, the top ten hold around 15% of the sample. The sample was tumor tissue, taken before anti-PD-1 treatment. These receptors were obtained from a human donor with basal cell carcinoma.

The chain uses TRBV6-4 and TRBJ1-4; 10 positions agree with TRBD1. Germline V lookup: CDR1 MRHNA, CDR2 SNTAGT. The CDR3 length is 18 residues. The V segment lost 6 bases and the J segment 7 bases; nucleotides outside the gene matches: 17. CDR3 in DNA: TGTGCCAGCAGAGCCCGACAGGGGGCGCGAGTTGGTTGTGAAAAACTGTTTTTT. As protein: CASRARQGARVGCEKLFF.

The rearrangement uses TRBV19 and TRBJ1-1, with D possibly TRBD1 on 6 matching bases. V lost 5 bases and J 0 bases, leaving 16 bases between the germline ends. Germline CDR1 is LNHDA and CDR2 is SQIVND (reference sequence). This CDR3 comprises 16 residues. The CDR3 DNA follows: TGTGCCAGTAGTTCCCAAGCAGGGGCCATGAACACTGAAGCTTTCTTT. Residues: CASSSQAGAMNTEAFF.

V gene TRBV29-1 combines with J gene TRBJ1-1, with D perhaps matching TRBD1 (6 bases). V lost 7 bases and J 3 bases, leaving 27 bases between the germline ends. The CDR3 sequence is 17 residues long. From germline, CDR1 is SQVTM and CDR2 ANQGSEA. The CDR3, as DNA: TGCAGCGCTGGCGGCGCAACAACCGACAGGATGGACACTGAAGCTTTCTTT. This sequence encodes CSAGGATTDRMDTEAFF.

The chain employs TRBV15 and TRBJ1-6, with D maybe TRBD1 (5 bases). V was trimmed by 4 bases and J by 7 bases, leaving 11 bases between them. Germline V gene sequence: CDR1 LNHNV, CDR2 YYDKDF (reference sequence). The CDR3 contains 14 residues. The CDR3 protein is CATSKGRGNSPLHF. CDR3 DNA: TGTGCCACCAGCAAGGGGAGGGGAAATTCACCCCTCCACTTT.

The chain couples TRBV4-3 to TRBJ2-7; no definite D call. The CDR3 contains 15 residues. Germline CDR1 LGHNA, CDR2 YSLEER. Between the trimmed V and J ends, which lost 1 base and 3 bases, there was a span of 13 bases. CDR3 protein: CASSQGANSFYEQYF. CDR3 DNA: TGCGCCAGCAGCCAAGGGGCCAACAGTTTCTACGAGCAGTACTTC.

The count of this clone is one. V and J are TRBV25-1 and TRBJ1-4, with a tentative D call TRBD1 (5 bases). V lost 5 bases to trimming and J lost 8 bases, with 21 bases between them. The CDR3 consists of 16 residues. Per the germline V gene, CDR1 is MGHDK and CDR2 is SYGVNS. Here the CDR3 DNA reads TGTGCCAGCAGTCAGGGTTTAATAACTAATGCGGAAAAACTGTTTTTT. Its translation: CASSQGLITNAEKLFF.

The rearrangement links TRBV13 to TRBJ2-7; 10 bases agree with TRBD2. The CDR3 has 18 amino acids. Germline assignment: CDR1 PRHDT and CDR2 FYEKMQ (reference sequence). V was clipped by 5 bases and J by 0 bases; unmatched bases: 13. For the CDR3, the DNA is TGTGCCAGCAGCACCCCCCGCCCGAGCGGGGGGGCCTCCTACGAGCAGTACTTC. Translated: CASSTPRPSGGASYEQYF.

The chain has TRBV27 and TRBJ2-3; the D gene is possibly TRBD2 (7 bases). This CDR3 is 16 amino acids long. CDR1 is MNHEY and CDR2 is SMNVEV in the germline V gene (reference sequence). Trimming left V 6 bases short and J 4 bases short, with 20 bases between. The CDR3 sequence: CASRHPAGEGPDTQYF. The CDR3 region has the DNA TGTGCCAGCAGACACCCCGCAGGGGAGGGTCCAGATACGCAGTATTTT.

The chain recombines TRBV28 with TRBJ1-2; no firm D call. Germline V gene sequence: CDR1 MDHEN, CDR2 SYDVKM. V was clipped by 5 bases and J by 2 bases, with 3 bases between them. The CDR3 is 11 residues long. The CDR3 nucleotides read TGTGCCAGCAGTATCAACTATGGCTACACCTTC. Translating it yields CASSINYGYTF.

The rearrangement uses TRBV5-6 and TRBJ1-4; TRBD1 matches at 7 bases. The germline V gene encodes CDR1 SGHDT and CDR2 YYEEEE. V lost 4 bases and J lost 2; bases outside the gene matches: 14. The CDR3 is made up of 18 amino acids. CDR3 sequence: CASSVQGSFFGTNEKLFF. Here the CDR3 DNA reads TGTGCCAGCAGCGTACAGGGGTCATTCTTCGGGACTAATGAAAAACTGTTTTTT.

The gene calls are TRBV7-2 and TRBJ2-3; no clear D gene. Per the germline V gene, CDR1 is SGHTA and CDR2 is FQGNSA. The CDR3 runs to 14 residues. V was pared by 4 bases and J by 0 bases, with 8 bases between. This chain's CDR3 is CASSSMPSTDTQYF. CDR3 in DNA: TGTGCCAGCAGCTCCATGCCCAGCACAGATACGCAGTATTTT. Filled out from reference TRBV7-2 and TRBJ2-3, the complete variable domain reads GAGVSQSPSNKVTEKGKDVELRCDPISGHTALYWYRQSLGQGLEFLIYFQGNSAPDKSGLPSDRFSAERTGGSVSTLTIQRTQQEDSAVYLCASSSMPSTDTQYFGPGTRLTVL.

This clone occurred a few times. This chain joins TRBV5-4 and TRBJ1-3, with D possibly matching TRBD1 (5 bases). Between the trimmed V and J ends, which lost 0 bases and 2 bases, there was a span of 9 bases. Germline V gene data show CDR1 as SGHNT and CDR2 as YYREEE (reference sequence). The CDR3 has 15 residues. In DNA, the CDR3 is TGTGCCAGCAGCTTGGTCGGGGGGGCTGGAAACACCATATATTTT. This encodes CASSLVGGAGNTIYF.

Only one count was recorded for this clone. The chain joins TRBV7-9 to TRBJ2-5, with 14 positions matching TRBD2. The V and J ends lost 5 bases and 5 bases, in that order; junction bases with no gene match: 7. The CDR3 loop spans 16 amino acids. CDR1 and CDR2 (germline): SEHNR, FQNEAQ (reference sequence). This chain's CDR3 is CASSPWTSGRFETQYF. In DNA form, the CDR3 reads TGTGCCAGCAGCCCATGGACTAGCGGGAGGTTTGAGACCCAGTACTTC.

The rearrangement joins TRBV6-2 or TRBV6-3 to TRBJ2-7, with TRBD2 matching over 14 bases. V shed 6 bases, J shed 4 bases, and the junction held 14 bases outside the gene matches. This CDR3 has 18 residues. Germline V CDR1 and CDR2: MNHEY, SVGEGT. The CDR3 reads CASSRTKSGTSGSYEQYF. The CDR3 nucleotides are TGTGCCAGCAGCAGAACCAAGTCCGGGACTAGCGGGAGTTACGAGCAGTACTTC.

The chain uses TRBV14 and TRBJ2-5; D possibly uses TRBD1 or TRBD2 (5 bases each). In germline, CDR1 is SGHDN, CDR2 FVKESK. CDR3 length: 15 residues. Trimming left V 4 bases short and J 3 bases short, with 15 bases between. CDR3 sequence: CASSPLGRAEETQYF. The CDR3 DNA reads as TGTGCCAGCAGCCCCTTGGGGCGGGCAGAAGAGACCCAGTACTTC. The variable domain in full, with the rest retrieved from reference TRBV14 and TRBJ2-5, is EAGVTQFPSHSVIEKGQTVTLRCDPISGHDNLYWYRRVMGKEIKFLLHFVKESKQDESGMPNNRFLAERTGGTYSTLKVQPAELEDSGVYFCASSPLGRAEETQYFGPGTRLLVL.

This clone is medium-sized (0.01 to 0.1%) in the sample. V usage is TRBV19 and J usage is TRBJ1-5; D unresolved. V was cut by 1 base and J by 12 bases, with 22 bases left in between. The CDR3 length is 16 residues. Germline CDR1 and CDR2: LNHDA and SQIVND (reference sequence). This chain's CDR3 is CASSIGPGPAGNNQHF. The CDR3 nucleotides are TGTGCCAGTAGTATAGGACCCGGGCCGGCGGGAAATAACCAGCATTTT. The full variable domain, rest sourced from reference TRBV19 and TRBJ1-5, is DGGITQSPKYLFRKEGQNVTLSCEQNLNHDAMYWYRQDPGQGLRLIYYSQIVNDFQKGDIAEGYSVSREKKESFPLTVTSAQKNPTAFYLCASSIGPGPAGNNQHFGDGTRLSIL.

V usage is TRBV4-3 and J usage is TRBJ1-6; D is undetermined. With 1 base removed from V and 10 bases from J, the gap between germline ends came to 5 bases. CDR3 length: 12 amino acids. The V gene's germline CDR1 is LGHNA and CDR2 YSLEER. The CDR3 reads CASSQGRSPLHF. The CDR3, as DNA: TGCGCCAGCAGCCAAGGCAGGTCACCCCTCCACTTT.

In its sample, this clone was seen once. The chain couples TRBV5-1 to TRBJ2-3; unclear D gene. V lost 0 bases, J lost 0 bases, and 8 bases lay in between. The CDR3 is made up of 15 amino acids. CDR1 SGHRS and CDR2 YFSETQ come from the germline V gene. CDR3 region: CASSLAMASTDTQYF. As DNA, the CDR3 is TGCGCCAGCAGCTTGGCCATGGCGAGCACAGATACGCAGTATTTT.

The chain carries TRBV5-1 and TRBJ1-1; no definite D call. With 0 bases removed from V and 1 base from J, the gap between germline ends came to 7 bases. Per germline, CDR1 SGHRS and CDR2 YFSETQ. This CDR3 region has 14 residues. In DNA form, the CDR3 reads TGCGCCAGCAGCTTGGCGGGCAAGAACACTGAAGCTTTCTTT. Encoded protein: CASSLAGKNTEAFF.

The rearrangement uses TRBV11-1 and TRBJ1-2; tentatively, D is TRBD1 (5 bases). Trimming removed 5 bases from V and 5 bases from J, with 15 bases in between. CDR1 is SGHAT, CDR2 FQDESV, per germline (reference sequence). CDR3 length: 14 residues. The CDR3 bases are TGTGCCAGCAGCCGATCGGGGACGGGATATGGCTACACCTTC. Translation gives CASSRSGTGYGYTF.

The chain combines TRBV2 with TRBJ1-2; D is possibly TRBD1 (6 bases). Trimming shortened V by 7 bases and J by 8 bases, and 23 bases separated the two germline ends. The length of the CDR3 is 15 residues. Germline V gene lookup returns CDR1 SNHLY and CDR2 FYNNEI. CDR3 in amino acids: CASTERGGRSWGYTF. The CDR3 DNA reads TGTGCCAGCACCGAAAGAGGGGGGCGGTCGTGGGGCTACACCTTC.

Judged by abundance, this clone is medium-sized (0.01 to 0.1%). V is TRBV28 and J is TRBJ2-3; 13 bases fit TRBD2. The CDR3 contains 15 residues. The trim removed 10 bases at V and 6 bases at J, leaving 10 bases unmatched. The germline CDR1 and CDR2 sequences are MDHEN and SYDVKM. CDR3 sequence reads: CATVLAGGPVDTQYF. DNA of the CDR3: TGTGCCACCGTACTAGCGGGGGGGCCAGTGGATACGCAGTATTTT.

This clone was counted a few times. This chain connects TRBV11-3 to TRBJ1-1; D uncertain. The CDR3 runs 15 residues. Germline CDR1 is SGHNT and CDR2 is YENEEA. V lost 0 bases, J lost 2 bases, and 10 bases lay in between. As DNA, the CDR3 is TGTGCCAGCAGCTTAGATGGAAGGGCCAACACTGAAGCTTTCTTT. This gives the protein CASSLDGRANTEAFF.

The gene calls are TRBV28 and TRBJ2-5, with 7 bases matching TRBD1. The CDR3 is made up of 14 amino acids. Trimming cost V 8 bases and J 4 bases; bases outside gene matches: 10. Germline-derived CDR1 and CDR2 are MDHEN and SYDVKM. CDR3 sequence (DNA): TGTGCCAGCTCGGACAGGCTGGGGAGAGAGACCCAGTACTTC. Protein: CASSDRLGRETQYF.

CDR3 sequence (DNA): TGTGCCAGCAGCTTAGACCCAGGCCTCGGCTATGGCTACACCTTC. This codes for CASSLDPGLGYGYTF. V usage is TRBV11-3 and J usage is TRBJ1-2, with no clear D. The CDR3 is 15 amino acids. The V gene's germline CDR1 is SGHNT and CDR2 YENEEA. V lost 0 bases, J lost 4 bases, and 12 bases lay in between. The variable domain in full, with the rest retrieved from reference TRBV11-3 and TRBJ1-2, is EAGVVQSPRYKIIEKKQPVAFWCNPISGHNTLYWYLQNLGQGPELLIRYENEEAVDDSQLPKDRFSAERLKGVDSTLKIQPAELGDSAVYLCASSLDPGLGYGYTFGSGTRLTVV.

In nucleotides, the CDR3 is TGTGCTAGTGGACCGGGACAGAGCTCCTACGAGCAGTACTTC. Its protein is CASGPGQSSYEQYF. The gene calls are TRBV12-5 and TRBJ2-7; 7 bases are a match to TRBD1. V gave up 6 bases and J gave up 0 bases; unmatched junction bases: 5. Looked up from germline, CDR1 is LGHNT and CDR2 is FRNRAP. This CDR3 has 14 amino acids.

The chain links TRBV12-5 to TRBJ2-7; D is ambiguous. Germline V lookup: CDR1 LGHNT, CDR2 FRNRAP. The CDR3 sequence is 14 residues long. The V gene lost 1 base and the J gene lost 1 base, with 8 bases spanning the gap. This chain's CDR3 is CASGLGGGSYEQYF. In nucleotides, the CDR3 is TGTGCTAGTGGTTTGGGTGGCGGTTCCTACGAGCAGTACTTC.

The chain recombines TRBV7-8 with TRBJ1-2, with 7 bases lining up with TRBD1. This CDR3 is built from 14 residues. V was clipped by 5 bases and J by 8 bases; unmatched bases: 11. Looked up from germline, CDR1 is SGHVS and CDR2 is FQNEAQ. The CDR3 loop reads CASSPPGGKEGYTF. The CDR3, as DNA: TGTGCCAGCAGCCCCCCAGGGGGGAAAGAAGGCTACACCTTC.

V and J are TRBV5-5 and TRBJ2-7; D is ambiguous. This CDR3 contains 13 residues. V lost 0 bases and J 2 bases, leaving 6 bases between the germline ends. Germline CDR1 SGHKS, CDR2 YYEKEE (reference sequence). In nucleotides, the CDR3 is TGTGCCAGCAGCTTGGACGTTCCCTACGAGCAGTACTTC. Residues: CASSLDVPYEQYF.

The chain links TRBV5-1 to TRBJ2-1; the D is unclear. V was pared by 5 bases and J by 5 bases, with 8 bases between. Germline values: CDR1 SGHRS, CDR2 YFSETQ. CDR3 length: 12 amino acids. CDR3 sequence reads: CASRVSHNEQFF. DNA of the CDR3: TGCGCCAGCAGGGTGTCCCACAATGAGCAGTTCTTC. Based on the CDR3 plus reference TRBV5-1 and TRBJ2-1, the full variable domain is KAGVTQTPRYLIKTRGQQVTLSCSPISGHRSVSWYQQTPGQGLQFLFEYFSETQRNKGNFPGRFSGRQFSNSRSEMNVSTLELGDSALYLCASRVSHNEQFFGPGTRLTVL.

This chain's CDR3 is CASSSYRDGYTF. DNA for the CDR3: TGTGCCAGCAGCTCCTACAGAGATGGCTACACCTTC. This sequence joins TRBV5-4 and TRBJ1-2, with D unclear. The germline V gene has CDR1 SGHNT and CDR2 YYREEE (reference sequence). Trimming removed 3 bases from V and 6 bases from J, with 9 bases in between. This CDR3 is 12 amino acids long.